The clone carrying this TCR beta chain was detected only a few times. Its antigen is unidentified. Germline assignment: CDR1 MNHEY and CDR2 SMNVEV (reference sequence). CDR3 length: 14 amino acids. The V gene lost 0 bases and the J gene lost 1 base, with 6 bases spanning the gap. This record belongs to a study of blood T cells in healthy people across ages. Whole-study results and caveats: It was not known whether donors were CMV positive (a possible confounder of expanded clonotype changes).

The authors ran a second PCR of roughly 7 to 11 cycles using a sample-barcoded 5' primer and a J-beta primer mix. TCRdb passed the 5' RACE reads through MiXCR, listing each CDR3 protein once. This table has about 1 million distinct CDR3 sequences, more than 35% appearing once. This sequence was found in a woman aged 55 to 70 in good health. Source material: blood. V and J are TRBV27 and TRBJ1-2; maybe TRBD1 (6 bases). CDR3 loop: CASSLSRGNYGYTF. CDR3 nucleotide sequence: TGTGCCAGCAGTTTATCCAGGGGTAACTATGGCTACACCTTC.